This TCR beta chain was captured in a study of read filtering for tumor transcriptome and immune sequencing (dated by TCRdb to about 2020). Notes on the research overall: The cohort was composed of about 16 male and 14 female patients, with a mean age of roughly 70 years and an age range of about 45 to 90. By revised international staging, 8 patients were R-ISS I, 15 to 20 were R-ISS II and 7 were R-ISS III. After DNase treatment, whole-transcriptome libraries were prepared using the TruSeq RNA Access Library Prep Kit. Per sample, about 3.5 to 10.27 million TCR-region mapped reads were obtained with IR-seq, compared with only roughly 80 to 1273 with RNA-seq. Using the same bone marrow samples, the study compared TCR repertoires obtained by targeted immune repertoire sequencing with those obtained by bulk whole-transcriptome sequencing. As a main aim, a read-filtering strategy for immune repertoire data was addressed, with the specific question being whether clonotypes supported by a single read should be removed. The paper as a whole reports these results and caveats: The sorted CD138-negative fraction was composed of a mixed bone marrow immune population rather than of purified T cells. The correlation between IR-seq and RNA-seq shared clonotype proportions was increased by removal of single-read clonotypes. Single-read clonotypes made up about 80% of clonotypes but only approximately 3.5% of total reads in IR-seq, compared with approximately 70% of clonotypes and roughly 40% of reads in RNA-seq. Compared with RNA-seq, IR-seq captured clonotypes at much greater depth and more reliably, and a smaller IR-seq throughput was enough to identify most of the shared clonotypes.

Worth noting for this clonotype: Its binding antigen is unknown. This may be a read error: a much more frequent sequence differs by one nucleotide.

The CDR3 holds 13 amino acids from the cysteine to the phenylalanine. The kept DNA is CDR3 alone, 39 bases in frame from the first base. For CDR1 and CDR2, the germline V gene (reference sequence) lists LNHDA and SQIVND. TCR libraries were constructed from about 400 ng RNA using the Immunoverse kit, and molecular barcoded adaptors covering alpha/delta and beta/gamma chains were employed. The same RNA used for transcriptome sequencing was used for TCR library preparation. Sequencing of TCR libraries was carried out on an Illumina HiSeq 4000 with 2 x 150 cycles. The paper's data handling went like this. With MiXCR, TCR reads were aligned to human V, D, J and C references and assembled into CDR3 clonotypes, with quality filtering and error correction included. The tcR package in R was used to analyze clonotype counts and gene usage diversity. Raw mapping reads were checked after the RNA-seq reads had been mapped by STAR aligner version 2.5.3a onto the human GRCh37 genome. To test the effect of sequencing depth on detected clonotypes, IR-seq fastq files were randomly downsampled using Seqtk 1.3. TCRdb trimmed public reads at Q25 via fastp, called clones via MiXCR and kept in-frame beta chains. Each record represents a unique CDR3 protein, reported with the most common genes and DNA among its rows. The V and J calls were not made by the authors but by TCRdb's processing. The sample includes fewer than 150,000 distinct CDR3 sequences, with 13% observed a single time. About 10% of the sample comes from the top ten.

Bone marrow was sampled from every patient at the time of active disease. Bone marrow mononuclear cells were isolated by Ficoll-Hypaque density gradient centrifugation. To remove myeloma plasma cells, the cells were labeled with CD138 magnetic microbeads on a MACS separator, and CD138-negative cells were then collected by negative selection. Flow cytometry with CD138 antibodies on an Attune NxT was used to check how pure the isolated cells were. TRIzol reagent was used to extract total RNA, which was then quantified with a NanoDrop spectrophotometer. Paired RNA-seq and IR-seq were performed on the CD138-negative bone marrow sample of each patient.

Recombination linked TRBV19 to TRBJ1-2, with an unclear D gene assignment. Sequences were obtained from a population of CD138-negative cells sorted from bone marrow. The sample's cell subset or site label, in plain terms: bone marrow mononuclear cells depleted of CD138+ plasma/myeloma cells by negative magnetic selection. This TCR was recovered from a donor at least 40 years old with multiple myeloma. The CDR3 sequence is CASGIRENYGYTF. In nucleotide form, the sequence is TGTGCCAGTGGTATACGGGAGAACTATGGCTACACCTTC.